This entry lists 25 T cell receptor beta chains sequenced from one sample in a study of long-term antiretroviral therapy in people with HIV. Run at survey level, the immunoSEQ assay was version v3.0. The assay was immunoSEQ multiplex PCR, and TCRdb's table has in-frame clones only and misses some. Of 30,000 to 40,000 clones listed, more than 60% are singletons. The sample in question was unsorted PBMCs, obtained 3.1 years after starting antiretroviral therapy. The receptors here all came from a woman between 50 and 59 years old with HIV.

This clone is medium-sized by share. V and J are TRBV10-1 and TRBJ1-2; D is ambiguous. Trimming pared 3 bases from V and 2 bases from J, leaving 7 bases between. CDR3 length: 13 residues. The germline V gene encodes CDR1 WNHNN and CDR2 SYGVQD (reference sequence). CDR3 in DNA: TGCGCCAGCAGTGATACAAAAAACTATGGCTACACCTTC. Amino acids: CASSDTKNYGYTF.

This chain connects TRBV30 to TRBJ2-6; D gene ambiguous. This CDR3 has 18 residues. Trimming pared 0 bases from V and 0 bases from J, leaving 15 bases between. Germline loops: CDR1 GTSNPN, CDR2 SVGIG (reference sequence). CDR3 nucleotide sequence: TGTGCCTGGAGTGTACGAAGGGCGCCTTACTCTGGGGCCAACGTCCTGACTTTC. It is translated as CAWSVRRAPYSGANVLTF.

This chain links TRBV6-5 with TRBJ2-5, with 9 nucleotides matching TRBD1. Germline V CDR1 and CDR2: MNHEY, SVGAGI. V was clipped by 2 bases and J by 4 bases; unmatched bases: 5. This CDR3 is built from 15 residues. The DNA of the CDR3 is TGTGCCAGCAGTTACCTAGACAGGGGGGGAGAGACCCAGTACTTC. Translating it yields CASSYLDRGGETQYF.

The V and J genes are TRBV9 and TRBJ2-5; 14 positions agree with TRBD2. The CDR3 has 17 amino acids. In germline, CDR1 is SGDLS, CDR2 YYNGEE. J was trimmed by 5 bases and V by 4 bases; bases with no gene match: 10. Here the CDR3 reads CASSPWRLAGGHETQYF. The CDR3 region has the DNA TGTGCCAGCAGCCCATGGAGACTAGCGGGGGGGCATGAGACCCAGTACTTC. Drawing the rest from reference TRBV9 and TRBJ2-5, the complete variable domain is DSGVTQTPKHLITATGQRVTLRCSPRSGDLSVYWYQQSLDQGLQFLIQYYNGEERAKGNILERFSAQQFPDLHSELNLSSLELGDSALYFCASSPWRLAGGHETQYFGPGTRLLVL.

This chain joins TRBV10-2 and TRBJ1-5, with D possibly matching TRBD1 (6 bases). V lost 11 bases and J lost 6, with 20 bases in between. CDR3 length: 14 residues. Germline values: CDR1 WSHSY, CDR2 SAAADI. DNA of the CDR3: TGCGCCTCAAAGGCGGGGGGCGACGGTCAGCCCCAGCATTTT. Translated, it gives CASKAGGDGQPQHF.

This clone occurred a few times. The chain links TRBV6-4 to TRBJ1-2; the D gene is possibly TRBD1 (6 bases). Germline CDR1 MRHNA, CDR2 SNTAGT. V was pared by 3 bases and J by 10 bases, with 21 bases between. The length of the CDR3 is 15 residues. DNA of the CDR3: TGTGCCAGCAGTGAAGTCCCAGGGGCGAGTAGACACTACACCTTC. This codes for CASSEVPGASRHYTF.

This sequence joins TRBV6-6 and TRBJ2-7; perhaps TRBD1 as D (5 bases). Germline V gene data show CDR1 as MNHNY and CDR2 as SVGAGI (reference sequence). The CDR3 contains 12 residues. V was clipped by 2 bases and J by 3 bases, with 5 bases between them. CDR3: CASSYRGYEQYF. The CDR3 nucleotides are TGTGCCAGCAGTTACAGGGGCTACGAGCAGTACTTC.

The rearrangement uses TRBV14 and TRBJ2-1; TRBD2 matches 12 bases. The CDR3 loop spans 16 amino acids. V lost 1 base to trimming and J lost 7 bases; unmatched junction nucleotides: 5. Germline CDR1 SGHDN, CDR2 FVKESK. CDR3 nucleotides: TGTGCCAGCAGCCAAGGCGGACTAGCGGGGCAAAATGAGCAGTTCTTC. Its protein is CASSQGGLAGQNEQFF.

This chain joins TRBV2 and TRBJ1-1, with D possibly being TRBD1 (6 bases). The CDR3 runs to 13 residues. Germline assignment: CDR1 SNHLY and CDR2 FYNNEI. Trimming shortened V by 6 bases and J by 1 base, and 9 bases separated the two germline ends. In DNA, the CDR3 is TGTGCCAGCAGATCGGACAGGAACACTGAAGCTTTCTTT. It encodes CASRSDRNTEAFF.

The J gene is TRBJ2-3, the V gene TRBV27; 8 bases are a match to TRBD2. V was pared by 9 bases and J by 6 bases, with 17 bases of the junction left unmatched. Germline V gene lookup returns CDR1 MNHEY and CDR2 SMNVEV (reference sequence). This CDR3 is 16 amino acids long. CDR3 sequence (DNA): TGTGCCAGTAGTATCAGGGGAGCGGGGGTAGAGGATACGCAGTATTTT. Amino acid sequence: CASSIRGAGVEDTQYF.

The V gene is TRBV7-3, the J gene TRBJ2-2; D unclear. The V end was cut by 5 bases, the J end by 0 bases, with 7 bases between. CDR3 length: 14 residues. CDR1 SGHTA and CDR2 FQGTGA come from the germline V gene. The CDR3 DNA is TGTGCCAGCAGCCCCCACCCGAACACCGGGGAGCTGTTTTTT. This encodes CASSPHPNTGELFF.

J is TRBJ1-2 and V is TRBV5-5; D not resolved. V gave up 0 bases and J gave up 0 bases, with 6 bases separating them. Germline CDR1 and CDR2: SGHKS and YYEKEE (reference sequence). This CDR3 has 14 residues. CDR3 DNA: TGTGCCAGCAGCTTGGACGGAGCTAACTATGGCTACACCTTC. It specifies CASSLDGANYGYTF.

The chain couples TRBV18 to TRBJ1-1; weak D call: TRBD1 (5 bases). Looked up from germline, CDR1 is KGHSH and CDR2 is LQKENI. V lost 0 bases to trimming and J lost 6 bases, with 8 bases between them. The CDR3 contains 13 residues. The CDR3 DNA follows: TGTGCCAGCTCACCACCGGGGACCGCTGAAGCTTTCTTT. Its translation: CASSPPGTAEAFF.

The chain recombines TRBV25-1 with TRBJ1-6; D is undetermined. This CDR3 comprises 10 residues. Germline CDR1 and CDR2: MGHDK and SYGVNS. Trimming removed 9 bases from V and 10 bases from J, with 7 bases in between. Written as DNA, the CDR3 is TGTGCCAGAGGACGGTCACCCCTCCACTTT. It translates to CARGRSPLHF.

The chain has TRBV18 and TRBJ2-5, with TRBD2 matching 11 bases. V shed 2 bases and J 4 bases; nucleotides not matched to a gene: 6. This CDR3 has 16 residues. The germline V gene has CDR1 KGHSH and CDR2 LQKENI. In DNA form, the CDR3 reads TGTGCCAGCTCACCAATTAGCGGGGGGGCCGGAGAGACCCAGTACTTC. Its translation is CASSPISGGAGETQYF.

The chain recombines TRBV11-2 with TRBJ1-1; D unclear. CDR1 is SGHAT and CDR2 is FQNNGV in the germline V gene. CDR3 length: 11 amino acids. V lost 1 base to trimming and J lost 11 bases, with 8 bases between them. CDR3: CASSLAYLAFF. In nucleotides, the CDR3 is TGTGCCAGCAGCTTAGCCTACTTGGCTTTCTTT. Using reference TRBV11-2 and TRBJ1-1 for the parts outside the CDR3, the full variable domain is EAGVAQSPRYKIIEKRQSVAFWCNPISGHATLYWYQQILGQGPKLLIQFQNNGVVDDSQLPKDRFSAERLKGVDSTLKIQPAKLEDSAVYLCASSLAYLAFFGQGTRLTVV.

V usage is TRBV6-5 and J usage is TRBJ1-4; D might be TRBD1 (5 bases). The CDR3 has 14 amino acids. Germline assignment: CDR1 MNHEY and CDR2 SVGAGI. V was cut by 5 bases and J by 0 bases, with 7 bases left in between. CDR3 nucleotides: TGTGCCAGCAGTCGGGGGGCAACTAATGAAAAACTGTTTTTT. It specifies CASSRGATNEKLFF.

The chain employs TRBV6-5 and TRBJ1-6; 9 bases are shared with TRBD1. Germline CDR1 and CDR2: MNHEY and SVGAGI. Unmatched junction bases numbered 7, after V lost 6 bases and J lost 10 bases. The CDR3 is 14 residues long. The CDR3 DNA reads as TGTGCCAGCAGGATGGACAGGGGACGCTCACCCCTCCACTTT. Translated: CASRMDRGRSPLHF.

This clone occurred once. J is TRBJ1-2 and V is TRBV19; D is possibly TRBD1 (5 bases). CDR1 LNHDA and CDR2 SQIVND come from the germline V gene (reference sequence). The V end lost 7 bases, the J end lost 8 bases, and 23 bases lay between the germline ends. The CDR3 contains 15 residues. CDR3 in DNA: TGTGCCAGTACCGTGATGGATGGGACTGCTCTAGGCTACACCTTC. Its protein is CASTVMDGTALGYTF.

This rearrangement joins TRBV5-6 to TRBJ1-5; D possibly corresponds to TRBD1 (5 bases). The germline V gene encodes CDR1 SGHDT and CDR2 YYEEEE. Between the trimmed V and J ends, which lost 3 bases and 8 bases, there was a span of 15 bases. CDR3 length equals 14 residues. The CDR3 loop reads CASSSWGLLEPQHF. In DNA, the CDR3 is TGTGCCAGCAGCTCTTGGGGCTTATTGGAGCCCCAGCATTTT.

The chain carries TRBV6-5 and TRBJ1-6; D gene uncertain. V shed 7 bases and J shed 10 bases, with 17 bases lying between them. Germline CDR1 and CDR2: MNHEY and SVGAGI. The CDR3 runs to 14 residues. The DNA of the CDR3 is TGTGCCAGCACCCAGTTAGTGGGGAGCTCACCCCTCCACTTT. The encoded protein is CASTQLVGSSPLHF.

The chain combines TRBV11-2 with TRBJ2-3; 8 bases are shared with TRBD1. The CDR3 extends over 13 amino acids. Germline lookup yields CDR1 SGHAT and CDR2 FQNNGV. J gave up 4 bases and V 8 bases, and 5 bases lay outside the gene matches. CDR3 sequence: CASGTDRADTQYF. In DNA, the CDR3 is TGTGCCAGCGGCACGGACAGGGCAGATACGCAGTATTTT.

This sequence joins TRBV30 and TRBJ2-5, with 14 bases fitting TRBD2. Germline V lookup: CDR1 GTSNPN, CDR2 SVGIG (reference sequence). The CDR3 is made up of 17 amino acids. V lost 2 bases and J lost 5; bases outside the gene matches: 10. CDR3 residues: CAWSYGTSGGQGETQYF. In nucleotides, the CDR3 is TGTGCCTGGAGTTACGGGACTAGCGGGGGACAGGGCGAGACCCAGTACTTC.

The rearrangement uses TRBV30 and TRBJ1-3, with D unclear. This CDR3 spans 11 amino acids. Germline CDR1 GTSNPN, CDR2 SVGIG (reference sequence). The V and J ends lost 5 bases and 2 bases respectively, with 4 bases between them. The CDR3 sequence is CAWDTGNTIYF. In DNA form, the CDR3 reads TGTGCCTGGGACACTGGAAACACCATATATTTT. The full variable domain, completed using reference TRBV30 and TRBJ1-3, is SQTIHQWPATLVQPVGSPLSLECTVEGTSNPNLYWYRQAAGRGLQLLFYSVGIGQISSEVPQNLSASRPQDRQFILSSKKLLLSDSGFYLCAWDTGNTIYFGEGSWLTVV.

The CDR3 DNA sequence: TGCGCCAGCAGCTTGGGGGCGCTGGACAGTCGTTTTACCTACGAGCAGTACTTC. As protein: CASSLGALDSRFTYEQYF. J is TRBJ2-7 and V is TRBV5-1, with D possibly TRBD1 on 6 matching bases. The V and J ends lost 0 bases and 2 bases respectively, with 21 bases between them. CDR1 is SGHRS and CDR2 is YFSETQ in the germline V gene. The CDR3 totals 18 residues.